The clone carrying this T cell receptor (beta chain) was detected only once. What it recognizes is unknown. This record belongs to a study of OX40 agonist ivuxolimab in advanced cancers. There are 15 residues in the CDR3. The V gene end was trimmed by 5 bases and the J gene end by 2 bases; junction bases not matched to a gene: 8. Per germline, CDR1 SGHTA and CDR2 FQGNSA. Some clones are missing from TCRdb's copy, which holds only in-frame ones; the method was immunoSEQ multiplex PCR. The data contain about 66,000 clones, around 86% of them singletons. Findings and limits, study-wide: Circulating CD4+ and CD8+ T cells showed clonal expansion by week 6 at 0.1 to 3.0 mg/kg.

The input for sequencing was CD4+ or CD8+ T cells sorted from blood, taken in a trial of the OX40 agonist ivuxolimab. V usage is TRBV7-2 and J usage is TRBJ2-7; 8 bases align to TRBD2. The clonotype originates from an adult with an advanced solid tumor such as melanoma, head and neck, liver or kidney cancer. The DNA for the CDR3 is TGTGCCAGCAGCCGAACTAGCGGTGACACCTACGAGCAGTACTTC. Its translation: CASSRTSGDTYEQYF.